This T cell receptor (beta chain) was profiled in a study of T cell repertoires in cytomegalovirus infection. Each CDR3 protein gets one entry after TCRdb re-called the reads with MiXCR. Of around 250,000 distinct CDR3 sequences listed, more than 15% are singletons. J was trimmed by 0 bases and V by 3 bases; bases with no gene match: 17. The germline gives CDR1 SEHNR, CDR2 FQNEAQ (reference sequence). The CDR3 is 21 amino acids. The receptor comes from a human donor in good health (CMV status not recorded). Some clones in this sample may be carry-over from other donors' samples. The V call is TRBV7-9, the J call TRBJ2-1; 10 bases match TRBD1. Sequences were obtained from CD8+ T cells from PBMCs. This chain's CDR3 is CASSFKPGDRGPLSSYNEQFF. DNA of the CDR3: TGTGCCAGCAGCTTCAAGCCGGGAGACAGGGGGCCTCTTAGCTCCTACAATGAGCAGTTCTTC. Variable domain in full (rest from reference TRBV7-9 and TRBJ2-1): DTGVSQNPRHKITKRGQNVTFRCDPISEHNRLYWYRQTLGQGPEFLTYFQNEAQLEKSRLLSDRFSAERPKGSFSTLEIQRTEQGDSAMYLCASSFKPGDRGPLSSYNEQFFGPGTRLTVL.